The 24 T cell receptor beta chains below all came from one sample that was sequenced in a study of response to subunit inactivated influenza vaccine. TCRdb reprocessed the RT-PCR reads with MiXCR, giving one entry per CDR3 protein. The table includes 500,000 to 550,000 distinct CDR3 sequences, less than 7.5% detected once. The input for sequencing was PBMCs from blood, taken roughly 24 months after vaccination. The source is a man aged 50 to 69 who received an inactivated influenza vaccine.

This clonotype was seen at least ten times. V usage is TRBV12-3 or TRBV12-4 and J usage is TRBJ2-3; D is perhaps TRBD1 (6 bases). The CDR3 loop spans 15 amino acids. V was shortened by 3 bases and J by 2 bases, with 12 bases between the two germline ends. CDR3 DNA sequence: TGTGCCAGCAGTTTGACAGGAGCCTACACAGATACGCAGTATTTT. This encodes CASSLTGAYTDTQYF.

The V and J genes are TRBV12-3 or TRBV12-4 and TRBJ2-7; weak D call: TRBD2 (5 bases). V lost 4 bases and J lost 6, with 13 bases in between. The CDR3 sequence is 13 residues long. CDR3 in DNA: TGTGCCAGCAGTTCCGGGGTCCGACGCGAGCAGTACTTC. This sequence encodes CASSSGVRREQYF.

This clonotype was recorded at least ten times. This rearrangement joins TRBV29-1 to TRBJ1-3; D is unresolved. Germline lookup yields CDR1 SQVTM and CDR2 ANQGSEA. The CDR3 runs 13 residues. With 4 bases removed from V and 1 base from J, the gap between germline ends came to 8 bases. This CDR3 reads CSVGTVSGNTIYF. The CDR3 DNA is TGCAGCGTTGGGACGGTTTCTGGAAACACCATATATTTT.

This clonotype was counted ten times or more. The chain joins TRBV7-2 to TRBJ2-3; no definite D call. Germline CDR1 is SGHTA and CDR2 is FQGNSA. V was cut by 0 bases and J by 3 bases, with 13 bases left in between. The CDR3 length is 16 residues. The CDR3, as DNA: TGTGCCAGCAGCTTAGCGGTCGGTTTTGGGACAGATACGCAGTATTTT. This encodes CASSLAVGFGTDTQYF. The variable domain in full, completed from reference TRBV7-2 and TRBJ2-3, reads GAGVSQSPSNKVTEKGKDVELRCDPISGHTALYWYRQSLGQGLEFLIYFQGNSAPDKSGLPSDRFSAERTGGSVSTLTIQRTQQEDSAVYLCASSLAVGFGTDTQYFGPGTRLTVL.

A few counts support this clonotype. The chain carries TRBV20-1 and TRBJ1-2; no firm D call. V shed 0 bases and J shed 1 base, with 12 bases lying between them. The germline gives CDR1 DFQATT, CDR2 SNEGSKA (reference sequence). There are 15 residues in the CDR3. CDR3 amino acids: CSARDARKDNYGYTF. The CDR3 DNA reads TGCAGTGCTAGAGACGCCCGGAAGGATAACTATGGCTACACCTTC.

There are a few counts of this clonotype. The V call is TRBV6-2 or TRBV6-3, the J call TRBJ2-1, with 7 positions matching TRBD1. The CDR3 totals 17 residues. V dropped 6 bases and J dropped 0; count of bases not matched to a gene: 11. The germline CDR1 and CDR2 sequences are MNHEY and SVGEGT. The CDR3 here is CASSPSVDRVSYNEQFF. The CDR3 DNA follows: TGTGCCAGCAGCCCCTCGGTCGACAGGGTCTCCTACAATGAGCAGTTCTTC.

The sample holds many counts of this clonotype. V gene TRBV14 combines with J gene TRBJ2-1, with D maybe TRBD1 (7 bases). This CDR3 has 15 residues. Germline CDR1 and CDR2: SGHDN and FVKESK. Trimming took 4 bases from V and 0 from J, leaving 10 bases between them. The CDR3 DNA follows: TGTGCCAGCAGCCCTCAGGGGGGCTCCTACAATGAGCAGTTCTTC. Encoded protein: CASSPQGGSYNEQFF.

V gene TRBV4-1 combines with J gene TRBJ1-4, with D possibly TRBD1 on 6 matching bases. Per germline, CDR1 MGHRA and CDR2 YSYEKL. The CDR3 sequence is 14 residues long. V lost 8 bases and J lost 3, with 13 bases in between. CDR3 bases: TGCGCCAGCGGACCCCGACAGGCTAATGAAAAACTGTTTTTT. Its translation is CASGPRQANEKLFF.

This clonotype was counted ten times or more. V is TRBV6-4 and J is TRBJ2-3; 8 bases are a match to TRBD1. V lost 5 bases and J lost 2; bases outside the gene matches: 3. CDR3 length: 14 residues. Per the germline V gene, CDR1 is MRHNA and CDR2 is SNTAGT. CDR3 in amino acids: CASSRTGTTDTQYF. Here the CDR3 DNA reads TGTGCCAGCAGTAGGACAGGGACCACAGATACGCAGTATTTT.

The chain joins TRBV28 to TRBJ2-7, with 12 bases fitting TRBD2. There are 15 residues in the CDR3. V shed 5 bases and J 0 bases; nucleotides not matched to a gene: 2. CDR1 is MDHEN and CDR2 is SYDVKM in the germline V gene. The CDR3 DNA reads as TGTGCCAGCAGTCGGACTAGCGGGAACTCCTACGAGCAGTACTTC. Its protein product is CASSRTSGNSYEQYF.

The V and J genes are TRBV6-2 or TRBV6-3 and TRBJ2-5; 12 nucleotides line up with TRBD2. Germline V gene data show CDR1 as MNHEY and CDR2 as SVGEGT. V lost 5 bases and J lost 6; bases outside the gene matches: 7. The CDR3 has 15 amino acids. DNA for the CDR3: TGTGCCAGCAGTATCCATGGACTAGCGGGACAGACCCAGTACTTC. It specifies CASSIHGLAGQTQYF.

This clonotype was counted ten times or more. The chain links TRBV6-5 to TRBJ2-5, with D possibly TRBD2 on 5 matching bases. This CDR3 contains 15 residues. Trimming stripped 0 bases from V and 1 base from J, with 9 bases between. Germline loops: CDR1 MNHEY, CDR2 SVGAGI. CDR3: CASSYSTNTQETQYF. CDR3 in DNA: TGTGCCAGCAGTTACTCGACTAACACCCAAGAGACCCAGTACTTC.

This clonotype was detected only a few times. The chain uses TRBV5-6 and TRBJ1-5, with a possible D match to TRBD1 (6 bases). V lost 0 bases to trimming and J lost 1 base, with 14 bases between them. This CDR3 is built from 17 residues. CDR1 and CDR2 (germline): SGHDT, YYEEEE. CDR3 nucleotides: TGTGCCAGCAGCTTGGGGGGGCTTGTGCGAAGCAATCAGCCCCAGCATTTT. This codes for CASSLGGLVRSNQPQHF. Complete variable domain (other parts from reference TRBV5-6 and TRBJ1-5): DAGVTQSPTHLIKTRGQQVTLRCSPKSGHDTVSWYQQALGQGPQFIFQYYEEEERQRGNFPDRFSGHQFPNYSSELNVNALLLGDSALYLCASSLGGLVRSNQPQHFGDGTRLSIL.

This clonotype came up many times. The chain joins TRBV12-3 or TRBV12-4 to TRBJ2-3; 7 bases are shared with TRBD2. V lost 2 bases, J lost 6 bases, and 5 bases stayed unmatched. The CDR3 is 14 amino acids. In nucleotides, the CDR3 is TGTGCCAGCAGTTTAATCGGGGGGTTTGATACGCAGTATTTT. Residues: CASSLIGGFDTQYF.

The CDR3 DNA reads TGTGCCAGCAGCGAGGGGGAAATCACAGATACGCAGTATTTT. Amino acids: CASSEGEITDTQYF. The chain has TRBV7-9 and TRBJ2-3; D may be TRBD1 (6 bases). The V end lost 5 bases, the J end lost 2 bases, and 11 bases lay between the germline ends. CDR3 length: 14 residues. CDR1 and CDR2 (germline): SEHNR, FQNEAQ (reference sequence).

The sample holds a few counts of this clonotype. The rearrangement joins TRBV3-1 to TRBJ2-3; 9 bases are shared with TRBD1. Germline CDR1 reads LGHDT; CDR2 reads YNNKEL (reference sequence). The V and J ends lost 3 bases and 4 bases, in that order; junction bases with no gene match: 8. The CDR3 is 16 amino acids. CDR3 sequence (DNA): TGTGCCAGCAGCCACAAGTTTGGACAGGGGTCAGATACGCAGTATTTT. It translates to CASSHKFGQGSDTQYF.

This clonotype was detected many times. This chain connects TRBV7-2 to TRBJ2-3; 7 positions match TRBD2. J gave up 6 bases and V 3 bases, and 6 bases lay outside the gene matches. The CDR3 is 14 amino acids. Looked up from germline, CDR1 is SGHTA and CDR2 is FQGNSA. The CDR3 bases are TGTGCCAGCAGCTTCGCGGGAGTAATTGATACGCAGTATTTT. Translating it yields CASSFAGVIDTQYF.

In this sample, this clonotype turned up a few times. The rearrangement uses TRBV6-5 and TRBJ2-1, with D perhaps TRBD1 or TRBD2 (5 bases each). V was clipped by 4 bases and J by 12 bases, with 25 bases between them. Germline-derived CDR1 and CDR2 are MNHEY and SVGAGI. This CDR3 is 16 amino acids long. DNA for the CDR3: TGTGCCAGCAGTTCCACCCCGGGACGGAGTGCCGTTGGGCAGTTCTTC. Amino acid sequence: CASSSTPGRSAVGQFF.

CDR3 region: CASSYSQGVYEQYF. The CDR3 bases are TGTGCCAGCAGTTACTCCCAGGGGGTATACGAGCAGTACTTC. V usage is TRBV6-5 and J usage is TRBJ2-7; 7 bases align to TRBD1. Unmatched junction bases numbered 3, after V lost 0 bases and J lost 4 bases. The germline V gene has CDR1 MNHEY and CDR2 SVGAGI. The CDR3 is made up of 14 amino acids.

This clonotype was recorded a few times. The V gene is TRBV7-2, the J gene TRBJ2-5, with D tentatively TRBD1 (6 bases). Looked up from germline, CDR1 is SGHTA and CDR2 is FQGNSA. The CDR3 sequence is 14 residues long. The V and J ends lost 8 bases and 2 bases respectively, with 15 bases between them. CDR3 sequence (DNA): TGTGCCAGCGGTAGGACAGTGAAGCAAGAGACCCAGTACTTC. Its translation: CASGRTVKQETQYF. The entire variable domain, with the rest obtained from reference TRBV7-2 and TRBJ2-5, is as follows: GAGVSQSPSNKVTEKGKDVELRCDPISGHTALYWYRQSLGQGLEFLIYFQGNSAPDKSGLPSDRFSAERTGGSVSTLTIQRTQQEDSAVYLCASGRTVKQETQYFGPGTRLLVL.

The chain combines TRBV5-1 with TRBJ2-3; 9 positions agree with TRBD2. J was trimmed by 4 bases and V by 1 base; bases with no gene match: 7. This CDR3 is built from 16 residues. Germline-derived CDR1 and CDR2 are SGHRS and YFSETQ. The CDR3: CASSLISGRTADTQYF. The CDR3 DNA is TGCGCCAGCAGCTTGATAAGCGGGAGGACCGCAGATACGCAGTATTTT. Full variable domain (rest looked up from reference TRBV5-1 and TRBJ2-3): KAGVTQTPRYLIKTRGQQVTLSCSPISGHRSVSWYQQTPGQGLQFLFEYFSETQRNKGNFPGRFSGRQFSNSRSEMNVSTLELGDSALYLCASSLISGRTADTQYFGPGTRLTVL.

This clonotype came up many times. V gene TRBV20-1 combines with J gene TRBJ2-7, with no clear D. Germline assignment: CDR1 DFQATT and CDR2 SNEGSKA (reference sequence). V gave up 0 bases and J gave up 9 bases, with 6 bases separating them. This CDR3 has 10 amino acids. As DNA, the CDR3 is TGCAGTGCTAGAGAATCCCGGCAGTACTTC. This translates into CSARESRQYF.

V is TRBV27 and J is TRBJ2-3; 7 nucleotides align to TRBD1. Germline-derived CDR1 and CDR2 are MNHEY and SMNVEV (reference sequence). CDR3 size: 15 residues. Germline trimming cut 5 bases from V and 0 bases from J; bases unmatched to any gene: 5. CDR3 region: CASSLQQGSTDTQYF. The CDR3 DNA reads as TGTGCCAGCAGTCTGCAACAGGGGAGCACAGATACGCAGTATTTT.

Only a few counts were recorded for this clonotype. The gene calls are TRBV7-2 and TRBJ1-2; 7 bases align to TRBD1. The CDR3 runs to 14 residues. Germline-derived CDR1 and CDR2 are SGHTA and FQGNSA. V lost 4 bases and J lost 5; bases outside the gene matches: 7. The CDR3 protein is CASSSDRVGYGYTF. The CDR3 DNA reads TGTGCCAGCAGCTCAGACAGGGTTGGATATGGCTACACCTTC.